This TCR beta chain stems from a study of T cell responses to AZD1222 COVID-19 vaccine. Regarding the study as a whole: Donors, mostly white British, included more females; clonal diversity was possibly underestimated.

Using immunoSEQ multiplex PCR, the repertoire was profiled, and TCRdb retains in-frame clones only, with some absent. The sample yields 150,000 to 250,000 clones, approximately 93% seen once. As for this clone: Its antigen is currently unknown.

V was pared by 0 bases and J by 5 bases, with 9 bases of the junction left unmatched. CDR1 and CDR2 from the germline V gene are MNHEY and SVGAGI. This CDR3 is 16 amino acids long. Sequences were derived from peripheral blood, sampled 28 days after the second AZD1222 dose. This clonotype was sampled from an adult who received the AZD1222 COVID-19 vaccine. The chain recombines TRBV6-5 with TRBJ2-7; TRBD1 matches 8 bases. CDR3 amino acids: CASSYSRGQVTHEQYF. In DNA form, the CDR3 reads TGTGCCAGCAGTTACTCAAGGGGACAGGTTACCCACGAGCAGTACTTC.